The 32 T cell receptor beta chains listed next were all sequenced from one sample in a study of T-cell reconstitution after alpha-beta-depleted transplantation in children. Researchers prepared the TCRbeta library using unique molecular identifiers, the study reports. TCRdb reprocessed the PCR reads with MiXCR, giving one entry per CDR3 protein. The sample shows about 1,000,000 distinct CDR3 sequences, around 30% of them seen only once. The sample here was PBMCs, mostly from graft donor cells, taken 360 days after TCRalphabeta/CD19-depleted stem cell transplant. The receptors were sampled from a boy less than two years old who had a stem cell transplant for SCID, so the T cells may come from the graft donor.

The V call is TRBV15, the J call TRBJ2-3, with 11 bases fitting TRBD2. V was pared by 1 base and J by 5 bases, with 8 bases of the junction left unmatched. The V gene's germline CDR1 is LNHNV and CDR2 YYDKDF (reference sequence). The CDR3 consists of 17 residues. The CDR3 bases are TGTGCCACCAGCAGAGCGGTAGCGGGGGGGCCGAGAGATACGCAGTATTTT. Protein product: CATSRAVAGGPRDTQYF.

A few counts support this clonotype. The chain recombines TRBV5-5 with TRBJ2-7; D is unclear. V lost 2 bases and J lost 11, with 11 bases in between. The V gene's germline CDR1 is SGHKS and CDR2 YYEKEE (reference sequence). The CDR3 covers 11 residues. The chain's CDR3 is CASSLGIFEYF. For the CDR3, the DNA is TGTGCCAGCAGCTTAGGGATATTCGAGTACTTC.

The chain links TRBV4-3 to TRBJ1-1; D unclear. Trimming stripped 3 bases from V and 0 bases from J, with 11 bases between. The germline CDR1 and CDR2 sequences are LGHNA and YSLEER. The CDR3 runs to 15 residues. CDR3 DNA: TGCGCCAGCAGCCACCGGCGGACCATGAACACTGAAGCTTTCTTT. It yields the protein CASSHRRTMNTEAFF.

In this sample, this clonotype turned up many times. The J gene is TRBJ2-7, the V gene TRBV12-3 or TRBV12-4; tentatively, D is TRBD2 (7 bases). Trimming cost V 4 bases and J 8 bases, with 12 bases left between them. The CDR3 runs 12 residues. CDR3 nucleotide sequence: TGTGCCAGCAGTTCCCCCGGGGGGCAGCAGTACTTC. It translates to CASSSPGGQQYF.

This chain joins TRBV6-6 and TRBJ2-7; D is uncertain. There are 12 residues in the CDR3. Trimming stripped 2 bases from V and 6 bases from J, with 8 bases between. Germline V gene sequence: CDR1 MNHNY, CDR2 SVGAGI (reference sequence). The CDR3 protein is CASSYVFGEQYF. CDR3 in DNA: TGTGCCAGCAGTTACGTTTTTGGCGAGCAGTACTTC.

In its sample, this clonotype was seen many times. The CDR3 sequence: CAISAGSSYEQYF. DNA for the CDR3: TGTGCCATCAGTGCTGGCAGCTCCTACGAGCAGTACTTC. The chain is built from TRBV10-3 and TRBJ2-7; no definite D call. V lost 4 bases to trimming and J lost 0 bases, with 7 bases between them. The germline V gene encodes CDR1 ENHRY and CDR2 SYGVKD. The length of the CDR3 is 13 residues.

This clonotype has a handful of counts. The rearrangement links TRBV9 to TRBJ2-5; TRBD1 agrees at 9 bases. Germline values: CDR1 SGDLS, CDR2 YYNGEE. The CDR3 contains 15 residues. V lost 0 bases and J lost 4; bases outside the gene matches: 4. The CDR3 sequence is CASSVDGQGRETQYF. The CDR3 DNA sequence: TGTGCCAGCAGCGTAGACGGACAGGGGCGAGAGACCCAGTACTTC.

This clonotype was seen only a few times. V usage is TRBV24-1 and J usage is TRBJ2-1; no reliable D call. With 4 bases removed from V and 9 bases from J, the gap between germline ends came to 18 bases. This CDR3 contains 15 residues. CDR1 and CDR2 (germline): KGHDR, SFDVKD. This CDR3 reads CATSEGLSGIGEQFF. The CDR3 coding sequence is TGTGCCACCAGTGAAGGCTTGTCGGGTATCGGTGAGCAGTTCTTC.

This clonotype was counted between two and nine times. The chain links TRBV10-3 to TRBJ2-2; TRBD2 matches 11 bases. V trimming: 6 bases; J trimming: 0 bases; junction bases outside the gene matches: 3. This CDR3 is 16 amino acids long. From germline, CDR1 is ENHRY and CDR2 SYGVKD. The CDR3 here is CAIRGTSGSNTGELFF. The DNA of the CDR3 is TGTGCCATCAGGGGGACTAGCGGCTCGAACACCGGGGAGCTGTTTTTT.

Many counts were recorded for this clonotype. The chain employs TRBV10-3 and TRBJ2-6, with 7 bases fitting TRBD1. V shed 3 bases, J shed 0 bases, and the junction held 14 bases outside the gene matches. The CDR3 consists of 20 residues. Germline V gives CDR1 ENHRY, CDR2 SYGVKD. The CDR3 nucleotides are TGTGCCATCAGTGAAGTGACAGGGCCCCCTCTTAGCTCTGGGGCCAACGTCCTGACTTTC. It encodes CAISEVTGPPLSSGANVLTF.

This clonotype was picked up a small number of times. The V and J genes are TRBV12-3 or TRBV12-4 and TRBJ2-2; D gene uncertain. V was trimmed by 3 bases and J by 0 bases, leaving 8 bases between them. The CDR3 is 15 amino acids. The CDR3 here is CASSFDVPNTGELFF. Written as DNA, the CDR3 is TGTGCCAGCAGTTTCGATGTTCCGAACACCGGGGAGCTGTTTTTT.

V and J are TRBV20-1 and TRBJ2-1; D tentatively fits TRBD1 or TRBD2 (6 bases each). The V end was cut by 5 bases, the J end by 4 bases, with 18 bases between. Germline lookup yields CDR1 DFQATT and CDR2 SNEGSKA (reference sequence). The CDR3 totals 15 residues. CDR3 nucleotides: TGCAGTGCTCCCGGGGGCCCGACAACTTACAATGAGCAGTTCTTC. Residues: CSAPGGPTTYNEQFF.

This clonotype was seen a handful of times. The chain employs TRBV7-3 and TRBJ2-2; weak D call: TRBD2 (6 bases). Between the trimmed V and J ends, which lost 2 bases and 4 bases, there was a span of 14 bases. The CDR3 length is 16 residues. Germline-derived CDR1 and CDR2 are SGHTA and FQGTGA. For the CDR3, the DNA is TGTGCCAGCAGCTTAGGGGGGAAGGGCAGCACCGGGGAGCTGTTTTTT. This translates into CASSLGGKGSTGELFF.

This clonotype has only a few counts. This chain links TRBV12-3 or TRBV12-4 with TRBJ2-1; TRBD1 matches 10 bases. Trimming at V came to 5 bases and at J to 3 bases, leaving 7 bases not matched to a gene. There are 16 residues in the CDR3. The CDR3 nucleotides are TGTGCCAGCAGTGATAAGGGACAGGGGTTCTACAATGAGCAGTTCTTC. Protein: CASSDKGQGFYNEQFF.

This clonotype was seen only a few times. The chain is built from TRBV28 and TRBJ2-4, with a possible D match to TRBD1 (5 bases). This CDR3 is built from 15 residues. V was cut by 3 bases and J by 3 bases, with 12 bases left in between. Germline V CDR1 and CDR2: MDHEN, SYDVKM. The CDR3 here is CASSFWGVDKNIQYF. CDR3 in DNA: TGTGCCAGCAGTTTCTGGGGCGTGGACAAAAACATTCAGTACTTC.

V is TRBV20-1 and J is TRBJ1-6; D is ambiguous. Trimming left V 1 base short and J 5 bases short, with 12 bases between. The CDR3 contains 15 residues. The germline gives CDR1 DFQATT, CDR2 SNEGSKA (reference sequence). The CDR3 sequence is CSARAETRHNSPLHF. DNA of the CDR3: TGCAGTGCTAGAGCCGAGACACGGCATAATTCACCCCTCCACTTT.

The chain carries TRBV20-1 and TRBJ2-7; 10 bases match TRBD2. CDR1 DFQATT and CDR2 SNEGSKA come from the germline V gene (reference sequence). This CDR3 has 14 amino acids. Germline trimming cut 5 bases from V and 3 bases from J; bases unmatched to any gene: 7. CDR3 protein: CSAGILAGDYEQYF. CDR3 sequence (DNA): TGCAGTGCTGGAATTCTAGCGGGGGACTACGAGCAGTACTTC.

In this sample, this clonotype turned up a few times. The chain combines TRBV20-1 with TRBJ1-5, with D uncertain. CDR3 length equals 13 residues. Looked up from germline, CDR1 is DFQATT and CDR2 is SNEGSKA (reference sequence). V shed 4 bases and J shed 6 bases, with 13 bases lying between them. This CDR3 reads CSATWGGAQPQHF. For the CDR3, the DNA is TGCAGTGCTACCTGGGGTGGTGCTCAGCCCCAGCATTTT.

The V call is TRBV4-1, the J call TRBJ1-4; possibly TRBD1 for D (6 bases). V dropped 7 bases and J dropped 8 bases, with 26 bases sitting between them. There are 17 residues in the CDR3. CDR1 and CDR2 (germline): MGHRA, YSYEKL. The CDR3 here is CASNTPGHSVKGEKLFF. In DNA form, the CDR3 reads TGCGCCAGCAACACCCCGGGACATAGCGTAAAGGGGGAAAAACTGTTTTTT.

The V and J genes are TRBV5-6 and TRBJ2-5, with TRBD2 as a possible D gene (6 bases). The CDR3 has 16 amino acids. Germline-derived CDR1 and CDR2 are SGHDT and YYEEEE. Trimming cost V 0 bases and J 2 bases, with 14 bases left between them. As DNA, the CDR3 is TGTGCCAGCAGCTTGGCAGGTCTAGCGCGGCAAGAGACCCAGTACTTC. It codes for CASSLAGLARQETQYF.

The rearrangement joins TRBV29-1 to TRBJ2-1, with D perhaps TRBD1 or TRBD2 (5 bases each). The CDR3 is 13 amino acids. The germline V gene has CDR1 SQVTM and CDR2 ANQGSEA. The V end lost 5 bases, the J end lost 6 bases, and 14 bases lay between the germline ends. CDR3 residues: CSVRGVLRNEQFF. CDR3 DNA: TGCAGCGTTAGAGGGGTTCTACGCAATGAGCAGTTCTTC.

There are a few counts of this clonotype. The rearrangement uses TRBV24-1 and TRBJ2-3; D perhaps matches TRBD1 (6 bases). Trimming shortened V by 2 bases and J by 4 bases, and 12 bases separated the two germline ends. Germline-derived CDR1 and CDR2 are KGHDR and SFDVKD. The CDR3 covers 15 residues. This CDR3 is CATSDSGTYADTQYF. The CDR3 DNA sequence: TGTGCCACCAGTGATTCCGGGACATACGCAGATACGCAGTATTTT.

The sample holds a few counts of this clonotype. The CDR3: CASSHPGQGASEQYF. The DNA of the CDR3 is TGTGCCAGCAGTCATCCGGGACAGGGGGCGAGTGAGCAGTACTTC. This rearrangement joins TRBV12-3 or TRBV12-4 to TRBJ2-7; 12 nucleotides match TRBD1. The V gene end was trimmed by 5 bases and the J gene end by 7 bases; junction bases not matched to a gene: 9. The CDR3 has 15 amino acids.

This clonotype was observed a handful of times. The chain has TRBV12-3 or TRBV12-4 and TRBJ1-6; 7 bases line up with TRBD1. The CDR3 totals 14 residues. J lost 14 bases, V lost 1 base, and 8 bases had no gene match. CDR3 sequence (DNA): TGTGCCAGCAGTTTAGACAGGGGAGGAAGGACCCTCCACTTT. This sequence encodes CASSLDRGGRTLHF.

The V and J genes are TRBV20-1 and TRBJ2-1; TRBD2 matches 12 bases. The junction had 5 bases not matched to a gene; V was cut back by 2 bases and J by 3 bases. The CDR3 runs to 16 residues. Germline CDR1 and CDR2: DFQATT and SNEGSKA (reference sequence). CDR3 coding DNA: TGCAGTGCTAGACGGCTAGCGGGAGGGGGCTACAATGAGCAGTTCTTC. Its translation is CSARRLAGGGYNEQFF.

V and J are TRBV10-3 and TRBJ2-7; a weak D match, TRBD2 (5 bases). V dropped 8 bases and J dropped 5 bases, with 16 bases sitting between them. This CDR3 has 13 amino acids. Germline lookup yields CDR1 ENHRY and CDR2 SYGVKD. The CDR3 region is CAIRQGPGDEQYF. The CDR3 DNA reads TGTGCCATCCGGCAAGGACCCGGGGACGAGCAGTACTTC.

The chain is built from TRBV28 and TRBJ2-7; a weak D match, TRBD1 (5 bases). V dropped 5 bases and J dropped 4 bases, with 15 bases sitting between them. The CDR3 runs to 14 residues. Germline V gives CDR1 MDHEN, CDR2 SYDVKM. CDR3 amino acids: CASSMDIAAYEQYF. As DNA, the CDR3 is TGTGCCAGCAGTATGGACATAGCTGCTTACGAGCAGTACTTC.

This CDR3 is CASSQGWGGTDTQYF. The CDR3 DNA is TGTGCCAGCAGCCAAGGGTGGGGGGGCACAGATACGCAGTATTTT. This chain connects TRBV3-1 to TRBJ2-3, with TRBD2 as a possible D gene (6 bases). V lost 1 base to trimming and J lost 1 base, with 9 bases between them. The CDR3 has 15 residues. Germline V gives CDR1 LGHDT, CDR2 YNNKEL (reference sequence).

CDR3 bases: TGCGCCAGCAGCTCGCAAACCTTAGCGGGGGGCAAGAGACTCACAGATACGCAGTATTTT. It codes for CASSSQTLAGGKRLTDTQYF. This chain links TRBV5-1 with TRBJ2-3; 10 bases agree with TRBD2. The germline CDR1 and CDR2 sequences are SGHRS and YFSETQ. J gave up 2 bases and V 3 bases, and 18 bases lay outside the gene matches. CDR3 length: 20 residues.

The sample holds a few counts of this clonotype. The chain joins TRBV9 to TRBJ1-4, with D uncertain. Trimming left V 3 bases short and J 10 bases short, with 19 bases between. Germline assignment: CDR1 SGDLS and CDR2 YYNGEE. CDR3 length equals 15 residues. The CDR3 here is CASSGGDLPEGKLFF. CDR3 sequence (DNA): TGTGCCAGCAGCGGAGGAGATCTCCCCGAGGGAAAACTGTTTTTT.

The chain has TRBV12-3 or TRBV12-4 and TRBJ1-1; TRBD1 might be the D (5 bases). The CDR3 spans 14 residues. Between the trimmed V and J ends, which lost 4 bases and 6 bases, there was a span of 15 bases. CDR3 coding DNA: TGTGCCAGCAGTTCTCCGGACAAGGCTGCTGAAGCTTTCTTT. This codes for CASSSPDKAAEAFF.

The genes are TRBV20-1 and TRBJ1-1, with D possibly being TRBD1 (6 bases). CDR3 length: 14 residues. The germline V gene encodes CDR1 DFQATT and CDR2 SNEGSKA (reference sequence). V lost 6 bases and J lost 5, with 19 bases in between. The CDR3 protein is CSAISGGGRTEAFF. DNA of the CDR3: TGCAGTGCCATAAGCGGGGGGGGGCGGACTGAAGCTTTCTTT.